This TCR beta chain was observed in a study of technical replicates of blood from a handful of donors. This table comes from immunoSEQ multiplex PCR, and its TCRdb copy is limited to in-frame clones, with some not included. Among about 59,000 clones listed, approximately 92% were seen once. V was pared by 5 bases and J by 3 bases, with 6 bases of the junction left unmatched. CDR1 MGHRA and CDR2 YSYEKL come from the germline V gene. This CDR3 region has 15 residues. The chain couples TRBV4-1 to TRBJ1-5; 8 nucleotides align to TRBD1. The TCR sequence derives from a human donor in good health. Some clones in this sample may be carry-over from other donors' samples. The sample was PBMCs. CDR3 nucleotides: TGCGCCAGCAGCTCCTCGGACAGGGTCAATCAGCCCCAGCATTTT. Protein: CASSSSDRVNQPQHF.